This T cell receptor beta chain came from a study of blood T cells in healthy people across ages. This clonotype was counted only a few times. PCR was performed a second time for about 7 to 11 cycles using a sample-barcoded 5' primer and a J-beta primer mix. TCRdb fed the 5' RACE reads into MiXCR, producing one record per CDR3 protein. This sample carries fewer than 2 million distinct CDR3 sequences, roughly two fifths of them seen once, and the ten largest clones take about 21%. Specimen: blood. This receptor was taken from a human donor in good health.

The CDR3 DNA reads TGTGCCAGCAGCCAAACAGGGTCTAGCTCTGGGGCCAACGTCCTGACTTTC. Its protein product is CASSQTGSSSGANVLTF. The chain employs TRBV7-9 and TRBJ2-6; perhaps TRBD1 as D (6 bases). V was shortened by 5 bases and J by 0 bases, with 14 bases between the two germline ends. The length of the CDR3 is 17 residues. Germline CDR1 SEHNR, CDR2 FQNEAQ (reference sequence).